This is a list of T cell receptor beta chains from one sample in a study of cytomegalovirus exposure and HLA in healthy donors. Clones were read by immunoSEQ multiplex PCR, and TCRdb kept only the in-frame ones, dropping some. The sample contains about 160,000 clones, around 80% of which appear only once. The material sequenced was PBMCs. All receptors derive from a male donor in good health and CMV-seropositive. Both conserved end residues are part of each CDR3. The D gene is left open where the match is weak.

V: TRBV5-1; J: TRBJ2-7; D: TRBD1; DNA: TGCGCCAGCAGCTTACAACAGGACAGGTTCGGAGAGCAGTACTTC; CDR3: CASSLQQDRFGEQYF
V: TRBV5-1; J: TRBJ1-2; D: TRBD1; DNA: TGCGCCAGCAGCTTGGTCCCCGACAGGGTCCATGGCTACACCTTC; CDR3: CASSLVPDRVHGYTF
V: TRBV4-3; J: TRBJ2-2; D: TRBD1; DNA: TGCGCCAGCAGCCAAGAACCGAACAGGGGGACCGGGGAGCTGTTTTTT; CDR3: CASSQEPNRGTGELFF
V: TRBV14; J: TRBJ2-2; D: .; DNA: TGTGCCAGCAGCTTCGTCGGGGAGCTGTTTTTT; CDR3: CASSFVGELFF
V: TRBV5-1; J: TRBJ1-1; D: .; DNA: TGCGCCAGCAGCTCCGACACCATTGAAGCTTTCTTT; CDR3: CASSSDTIEAFF
V: TRBV19; J: TRBJ2-2; D: .; DNA: TGTGCCAGTACTAGCTGGAGCGGGGAGCTGTTTTTT; CDR3: CASTSWSGELFF
V: TRBV7-2; J: TRBJ2-5; D: .; DNA: TGTGCCAGCAGCGAGGGGGGCGGGAGCCCAGAGACCCAGTACTTC; CDR3: CASSEGGGSPETQYF
V: TRBV29-1; J: TRBJ1-3; D: TRBD1; DNA: TGCAGCGCTGGACAGGGCCGAAACACCATATATTTT; CDR3: CSAGQGRNTIYF
V: TRBV10-3; J: TRBJ2-3; D: TRBD2; DNA: TGTGCCATCAGTGAGCCTTCGCTACCGGGACTAGCTATTCGGGATACGCAGTATTTT; CDR3: CAISEPSLPGLAIRDTQYF
V: TRBV19; J: TRBJ2-7; D: .; DNA: TGTGCCAGTAGCTTGGGACCGACAGGACCCTACGAGCAGTACTTC; CDR3: CASSLGPTGPYEQYF
V: TRBV19; J: TRBJ2-3; D: TRBD2; DNA: TGTGCCAGTAGTATAGCGGTACTCCCTCTAGCGGGGGTTCACACAGATACGCAGTATTTT; CDR3: CASSIAVLPLAGVHTDTQYF
V: TRBV5-4; J: TRBJ1-1; D: TRBD1; DNA: TGTGCCAGCAGCTTGACTTTGGGACAGGGGGGCACTGAAGCTTTCTTT; CDR3: CASSLTLGQGGTEAFF
V: TRBV4-2; J: TRBJ2-1; D: .; DNA: TGTGCCAGCAGCCAAGGAGACGGAGACAATGAGCAGTTCTTC; CDR3: CASSQGDGDNEQFF